This record concerns one T cell receptor (beta chain) sequence. The antigen remains undetermined. These data are taken from a study of T cell responses to AZD1222 COVID-19 vaccine. Germline CDR1 is LNHDA and CDR2 is SQIVND (reference sequence). The V end lost 3 bases, the J end lost 3 bases, and 21 bases lay between the germline ends. CDR3 size: 18 residues. Overall study findings and caveats: The reported proportion of spike-specific TCRs targeting unmutated variant regions was nearly half.

TCRdb keeps only in-frame clones here, not all; method: immunoSEQ multiplex PCR. Of about 120,000 clones in the sample, over 80% are singletons; the top ten hold less than 6.5%. The TCR sequence derives from an adult in good health. The sequencing used peripheral blood, collected on day 0 of AZD1222 vaccination. The chain carries TRBV19 and TRBJ1-5, with D perhaps matching TRBD1 (5 bases). The CDR3 nucleotides are TGTGCCAGTAGTATGAGAGGGGAGAGGTTTCCGGCCAATCAGCCCCAGCATTTT. It translates to CASSMRGERFPANQPQHF.